The 17 T cell receptor beta chains listed next were all sequenced from one sample in a study of post-analysis software for immune sequencing data. Overall study findings and caveats: Elevated frequency relative to controls characterized about 5 TRBV segments in patients, TRBV5-6, TRBV5-1 and TRBV20-1 among them.

Each TCR beta cDNA library carried unique molecular identifiers. TCRdb fed the PCR reads into MiXCR, producing one record per CDR3 protein. The sample yields about 430,000 distinct CDR3 sequences, less than 40% seen once. Antigens of these TCRs are unknown. Input material: blood. These receptor sequences come from a girl aged 2-10 years with multiple sclerosis.

The rearrangement uses TRBV7-2 and TRBJ1-2, with D maybe TRBD1 (6 bases). Trimming left V 11 bases short and J 4 bases short, with 17 bases between. The CDR3 contains 13 residues. Germline CDR1 SGHTA, CDR2 FQGNSA. The CDR3 protein is CAQLLGGFYGYTF. The DNA of the CDR3 is TGTGCCCAGCTCTTGGGGGGCTTCTATGGCTACACCTTC. The full variable domain, its missing parts supplied by reference TRBV7-2 and TRBJ1-2, is GAGVSQSPSNKVTEKGKDVELRCDPISGHTALYWYRQSLGQGLEFLIYFQGNSAPDKSGLPSDRFSAERTGGSVSTLTIQRTQQEDSAVYLCAQLLGGFYGYTFGSGTRLTVV.

In this sample, this clonotype turned up many times. V and J are TRBV7-7 and TRBJ2-5, with unresolved D. The CDR3 contains 13 residues. The V gene lost 1 base and the J gene lost 2 bases, with 5 bases spanning the gap. Looked up from germline, CDR1 is SSHAT and CDR2 is FNYEAQ (reference sequence). The CDR3: CASSLVSQETQYF. In DNA, the CDR3 is TGTGCCAGCAGCTTAGTCAGTCAAGAGACCCAGTACTTC.

This clonotype has only a few counts. The rearrangement joins TRBV12-3 or TRBV12-4 to TRBJ2-3; D unresolved. This CDR3 contains 11 residues. The germline V and J ends were trimmed by 8 bases and 7 bases, with 10 bases remaining between them. This CDR3 reads CASSGPYTQYF. In DNA, the CDR3 is TGTGCCAGCTCCGGACCCTATACGCAGTATTTT.

This clonotype was seen a few times. This chain connects TRBV5-1 to TRBJ2-7; D is unclear. The germline V and J ends were trimmed by 0 bases and 6 bases, with 13 bases remaining between them. This CDR3 has 14 amino acids. Germline CDR1 reads SGHRS; CDR2 reads YFSETQ. Here the CDR3 DNA reads TGCGCCAGCAGCTTGGTGGCGGAAGTTGGCGAGCAGTACTTC. Translating gives CASSLVAEVGEQYF.

The V call is TRBV4-3, the J call TRBJ2-1; possibly TRBD1 for D (6 bases). The germline V and J ends were trimmed by 1 base and 10 bases, with 20 bases remaining between them. Germline V gene sequence: CDR1 LGHNA, CDR2 YSLEER. The CDR3 extends over 16 amino acids. This CDR3 is CASSQARTALGHEQFF. CDR3 bases: TGCGCCAGCAGCCAAGCACGGACAGCCCTAGGCCACGAGCAGTTCTTC.

The chain carries TRBV6-5 and TRBJ2-1; 9 bases match TRBD2. CDR1 is MNHEY, CDR2 SVGAGI, per germline. Trimming cost V 7 bases and J 8 bases; bases outside gene matches: 12. The CDR3 has 15 residues. CDR3 bases: TGTGCCAGCAATGGGGCGGGAGGGCCTAACTATGAGCAGTTCTTC. It encodes CASNGAGGPNYEQFF.

This clonotype was detected only a few times. The chain is built from TRBV12-3 or TRBV12-4 and TRBJ2-5; 7 bases are shared with TRBD1. The tail of the sequence fits TRBJ2-7 better, so the J call may be wrong. The CDR3 loop spans 12 amino acids. CDR3 sequence: CASRSTGVEQYF. The DNA for the CDR3 is TGTGCCAGCAGGTCCACAGGGGTCGAGCAGTACTTC.

The chain is built from TRBV6-1 and TRBJ2-1; TRBD2 agrees at 12 bases. Losses at the gene ends were 7 bases for V and 0 bases for J; bases not matched to a gene: 10. Germline-derived CDR1 and CDR2 are MNHNS and SASEGT. CDR3 size: 18 residues. CDR3 sequence: CASTSTGLAGSSYNEQFF. CDR3 sequence (DNA): TGTGCCAGCACCTCGACGGGACTAGCGGGCAGCTCCTACAATGAGCAGTTCTTC.

This sequence joins TRBV28 and TRBJ2-1; D may be TRBD2 (5 bases). Trimming removed 5 bases from V and 4 bases from J, with 15 bases in between. The CDR3 covers 15 residues. CDR1 and CDR2 from the germline V gene are MDHEN and SYDVKM. CDR3 bases: TGTGCCAGCAGTCCCCACCTCGGGAATTACAATGAGCAGTTCTTC. Its protein is CASSPHLGNYNEQFF. Based on the CDR3 plus reference TRBV28 and TRBJ2-1, the full variable domain is DVKVTQSSRYLVKRTGEKVFLECVQDMDHENMFWYRQDPGLGLRLIYFSYDVKMKEKGDIPEGYSVSREKKERFSLILESASTNQTSMYLCASSPHLGNYNEQFFGPGTRLTVL.

This clonotype occurred many times. This rearrangement joins TRBV5-1 to TRBJ1-5, with D perhaps matching TRBD1 (5 bases). The V gene's germline CDR1 is SGHRS and CDR2 YFSETQ. This CDR3 comprises 14 residues. V was clipped by 0 bases and J by 5 bases, with 9 bases between them. The CDR3 DNA follows: TGCGCCAGCAGCTTGGATCCGGGGCATCAGCCCCAGCATTTT. As protein: CASSLDPGHQPQHF.

V is TRBV29-1 and J is TRBJ2-3; 9 nucleotides match TRBD1. The CDR3 covers 15 residues. Germline CDR1 is SQVTM and CDR2 is ANQGSEA. J lost 3 bases, V lost 2 bases, and 6 bases had no gene match. The DNA of the CDR3 is TGCAGCGTTGAACCTTGGACAGGGGAAACAGATACGCAGTATTTT. Translated, it gives CSVEPWTGETDTQYF.

This clonotype was detected many times. The V gene is TRBV6-2 or TRBV6-3, the J gene TRBJ2-1, with D unclear. Trimming cost V 0 bases and J 4 bases, with 10 bases left between them. Germline CDR1 is MNHEY and CDR2 is SVGEGT. This CDR3 contains 15 residues. CDR3 loop: CASSYSFSGYNEQFF. For the CDR3, the DNA is TGTGCCAGCAGTTACTCTTTTTCGGGTTACAATGAGCAGTTCTTC.

The chain links TRBV6-6 to TRBJ2-7; D is possibly TRBD1 (5 bases). Germline CDR1 and CDR2: MNHNY and SVGAGI (reference sequence). The CDR3 sequence is 13 residues long. V gave up 4 bases and J gave up 2 bases, with 9 bases separating them. This chain's CDR3 is CASSSTGAYEQYV. CDR3 nucleotides: TGTGCCAGCAGTTCAACAGGAGCCTACGAGCAGTACGTC.

This clonotype was seen a few times. This rearrangement joins TRBV3-1 to TRBJ2-5, with D uncertain. The DNA end favors TRBJ2-7, so the J call may be wrong. Germline V gene data show CDR1 as LGHDT and CDR2 as YNNKEL (reference sequence). CDR3 length: 12 residues. The CDR3 loop reads CASSLGSSEQYF. The CDR3, as DNA: TGTGCCAGCAGCCTGGGTTCCAGCGAGCAGTACTTC.

J is TRBJ2-3 and V is TRBV5-6; D may be TRBD1 (7 bases). V was trimmed by 0 bases and J by 3 bases, leaving 20 bases between them. Germline CDR1 reads SGHDT; CDR2 reads YYEEEE. The CDR3 extends over 18 amino acids. The DNA of the CDR3 is TGTGCCAGCAGCTTGGATCCCGTGGCAGGGGGGTTTACAGATACGCAGTATTTT. Translated, it gives CASSLDPVAGGFTDTQYF.

The chain recombines TRBV3-1 with TRBJ2-1; D unclear. This CDR3 comprises 12 residues. The germline V gene has CDR1 LGHDT and CDR2 YNNKEL (reference sequence). The V and J ends lost 3 bases and 6 bases respectively, with 6 bases between them. CDR3 DNA sequence: TGTGCCAGCAGCCACTTAGGCAATGAGCAGTTCTTC. Protein: CASSHLGNEQFF.

This clonotype was observed a few times. The rearrangement joins TRBV6-5 to TRBJ2-4; TRBD1 matches 12 bases. There are 18 residues in the CDR3. CDR1 and CDR2 (germline): MNHEY, SVGAGI. V lost 2 bases to trimming and J lost 0 bases; unmatched junction nucleotides: 5. DNA for the CDR3: TGTGCCAGCAGTTACCCGGGACAGGGGGCGATAGCCAAAAACATTCAGTACTTC. It specifies CASSYPGQGAIAKNIQYF.